The present T cell receptor beta chain was sequenced within a study of blood T cell repertoires in COVID-19. Generated by immunoSEQ multiplex PCR, the TCRdb table keeps only in-frame clones and is missing some. The data contain 55,000 to 80,000 clones, 75% to 90% of them seen just once; the ten biggest clones take up about 9.2%. Germline lookup yields CDR1 SGDLS and CDR2 YYNGEE. CDR3 length: 16 residues. Trimming removed 0 bases from V and 1 base from J, with 13 bases in between. This sequence joins TRBV9 and TRBJ1-1; tentative D call: TRBD1 (6 bases). Sequencing input: peripheral blood. This receptor was taken from a man older than 75 with acute or convalescent COVID-19. The DNA of the CDR3 is TGTGCCAGCAGCGTAGGTCCCCACAGGGCGAACACTGAAGCTTTCTTT. It translates to CASSVGPHRANTEAFF.